This TCR beta chain was found in a study of T cells after yellow fever vaccination (dated by TCRdb to about 2019). With regard to the full study: Libraries from fractions with low cell numbers were prepared with the SMART-Seq v4 Ultra Low Input RNA kit. Bulk TCR alpha and beta repertoires were sequenced longitudinally to track T-cell clones before and after primary and booster YFV17D yellow fever vaccination. Two healthy male donors, one aged 18 to 30 and one aged 30 to 40 years, made up the cohort. Blood was drawn at multiple timepoints before and after primary and secondary immunization, with bulk PBMC replicates and cell subsets isolated. General findings and caveats noted by the study authors: Most clones expanded after primary vaccination were re-detected after the booster (96% of CD4 and 88% of CD8), suggesting broad memory maintenance. A small share of clonotypes was detected in both CD4 and CD8 compartments, with the overlap likely arising from convergent recombination. The secondary T-cell response was found to be weaker but faster than the primary response, with a peak reached on day 5 rather than on day 15. Because the study included only a couple of donors, the extent to which the findings can be generalized is limited. FACS-sorted repertoires could contain abundant contaminating clonotypes from the bulk population, so computational filtering was required.

This clonotype appeared a few times. The specificity of this receptor is unknown. It has no much larger one-base neighbor in the sample; base qualities were not kept. The run used an Illumina NovaSeq 6000. TCR cDNA was synthesized by 5'RACE template switching, through which a universal primer site and unique molecular identifiers were introduced. Priming of cDNA synthesis was performed from both the TCR alpha and TCR beta constant segments. Library amplification used two PCR steps, and the second PCR step added sample barcodes and sequencing adapters. Sequencing of libraries was performed on Illumina HiSeq 2500 (2x100 bp) or NovaSeq (2x150 bp). The paper's data handling went like this. Demultiplexing of reads and collapsing into UMI consensus sequences were performed with MIGEC, and V(D)J alignment was carried out with MiXCR. Vaccine-responding clonotypes were defined with edgeR using replicate PBMC samples, requiring FDR below 0.01 and a log2 fold change above 5 up to day 15. Bulk clonotypes were assigned CD4 or CD8 identity according to which sequenced CD4 or CD8 repertoire held them at higher abundance. TCRdb reworked the public reads: Q25 trimming with fastp, MiXCR clone assembly, productive beta chains retained. Entries are consolidated by CDR3 protein sequence, retaining the most common genes and DNA. These V and J calls originate from TCRdb's pipeline instead of the authors' own analysis. Counted in this sample were about 350,000 distinct CDR3 sequences; roughly an eighth of them appeared once. The ten largest clones represent 3.2% of the sample.

Inclusive of the bounding cysteine and phenylalanine, the CDR3 is 12 residues long. Only the CDR3 DNA stays, 36 bases, in frame from base 1. The germline V gene supplies CDR1 LGHNA and CDR2 YSLEER. The V and J ends are trimmed by 1 base and 9 bases, leaving 7 bases between them. The sample's treatment or condition label, decoded: live attenuated yellow fever vaccine strain. A standard Ficoll-Paque protocol was used to isolate PBMCs from peripheral blood. CD4 and CD8 T-cell fractions were isolated with Dynabeads CD4 and CD8 positive selection kits. TriZol was used to extract RNA from bulk PBMCs, from CD4 and CD8 fractions, and from dextramer-positive and dextramer-negative fractions.

The sequenced sample was CD4+ T cells sorted from PBMCs, obtained 15 days after the yellow fever booster vaccination. This sequence uses TRBV4-3 and TRBJ2-1; no confident D gene assignment can be made. This clonotype was sampled from a young man who received the YFV17D yellow fever vaccine. DNA sequence: TGCGCCAGCAGCCAAGTCGCCGGTGAGCAGTTCTTC. Its translation reads: CASSQVAGEQFF.